This T cell receptor (beta chain) was identified in a study of T cell responses to AZD1222 COVID-19 vaccine. The protocol was immunoSEQ multiplex PCR, while the TCRdb copy is restricted to in-frame clones and leaves out a portion. This table holds roughly 44,000 clones, over 80% found once. Looked up from germline, CDR1 is SGDLS and CDR2 is YYNGEE. J lost 5 bases, V lost 2 bases, and 8 bases had no gene match. This CDR3 has 15 amino acids. This chain uses TRBV9 with TRBJ2-7; 9 nucleotides match TRBD1. This TCR derives from an adult in good health. The sample in question was peripheral blood, obtained on day 0 of AZD1222 vaccination. This chain's CDR3 is CASSVSGTGLNEQYF. As DNA, the CDR3 is TGTGCCAGCAGCGTCTCCGGGACAGGGCTTAACGAGCAGTACTTC.